This T cell receptor beta chain was recovered during a study of blood T cell repertoires in COVID-19. Study as a whole: PBMCs, B-cell-depleted T cells, or T cells were the source of the cDNA or gDNA that made up the material.

Original analysis: Quantification of nucleated cells was approximated via reference gene primer amplification. The protocol was immunoSEQ multiplex PCR, while the TCRdb copy is restricted to in-frame clones and leaves out a portion. Clone size and the V and J calls come from that table; the DNA yielded D and trimming. The table shows 30,000 to 45,000 clones, with over 75% occurring only once. Unmatched junction bases numbered 9, after V lost 4 bases and J lost 4 bases. Germline V gives CDR1 SEHNR, CDR2 FQNEAQ (reference sequence). The CDR3 is 15 residues long. The sample taken for sequencing was peripheral blood. The sequence derives from a man aged 80 or over with active or convalescent COVID-19. The V gene is TRBV7-9, the J gene TRBJ1-1; 7 bases agree with TRBD1. CDR3 in amino acids: CASSSRTGSSTEAFF. The CDR3 coding sequence is TGTGCCAGCAGCTCCCGGACAGGTTCGAGCACTGAAGCTTTCTTT.